Shown below are 25 T cell receptor beta chains from a single sample sequenced in a study of T cell responses to AZD1222 COVID-19 vaccine. Profiling relied on immunoSEQ multiplex PCR, and the TCRdb table lists in-frame clones only, not all of them. The sample includes some 170,000 clones, around 89% of them seen just once. Specimen: peripheral blood, collected 28 days after the second dose of the MenACWY control vaccine. The receptors originated from an adult who received the MenACWY meningococcal vaccine as a control.

The rearrangement uses TRBV4-2 and TRBJ2-2; D uncertain. Germline V gene data show CDR1 as LGHNA and CDR2 as YNFKEQ. The V end lost 1 base, the J end lost 4 bases, and 16 bases lay between the germline ends. CDR3 length equals 17 residues. In DNA, the CDR3 is TGTGCCAGCAGCCAAGGTTCCTTGGGTAGGCTCACCGGGGAGCTGTTTTTT. As protein: CASSQGSLGRLTGELFF.

This sequence joins TRBV23-1 and TRBJ2-7; 9 bases line up with TRBD2. TRBV23-1 is filed as an ORF, its function uncertain. After removal of 0 bases from V and 0 bases from J, the junction contained 6 bases not matched to a gene. This CDR3 region has 17 residues. The CDR3 DNA reads TGCGCCAGCAGTCAATCCGCCGGCGGGAGGGTCTCCTACGAGCAGTACTTC. Protein product: CASSQSAGGRVSYEQYF.

The sample holds one count of this clone. The V gene is TRBV27, the J gene TRBJ1-2; D is perhaps TRBD1 (5 bases). Trimming stripped 8 bases from V and 8 bases from J, with 18 bases between. Germline V gene sequence: CDR1 MNHEY, CDR2 SMNVEV (reference sequence). This CDR3 region has 13 residues. Written as DNA, the CDR3 is TGTGCCAGCCGTCCTAGTCAGGGTCGGGGCTACACCTTC. As protein: CASRPSQGRGYTF.

The chain has TRBV27 and TRBJ1-4; D is undetermined. V was shortened by 3 bases and J by 8 bases, with 13 bases between the two germline ends. Germline CDR1 MNHEY, CDR2 SMNVEV (reference sequence). The CDR3 covers 14 residues. CDR3 DNA: TGTGCCAGCAGTTTGGGAGGTTCACGGGAAAAACTGTTTTTT. The encoded protein is CASSLGGSREKLFF.

The CDR3 nucleotides are TGCAGCGTTGGGGACAGGAGAGATGAAAAACTGTTTTTT. Translation gives CSVGDRRDEKLFF. The chain has TRBV29-1 and TRBJ1-4; TRBD1 matches at 8 bases. Germline values: CDR1 SQVTM, CDR2 ANQGSEA. The CDR3 has 13 amino acids. The trim removed 4 bases at V and 6 bases at J, leaving 4 bases unmatched.

The V and J genes are TRBV7-9 and TRBJ2-7; D is undetermined. Trimming took off 1 base at V and 0 bases at J, with 13 bases between the two ends. The germline V gene has CDR1 SEHNR and CDR2 FQNEAQ (reference sequence). This CDR3 spans 16 amino acids. CDR3 sequence reads: CASSLEWGFDSYEQYF. CDR3 nucleotides: TGTGCCAGCAGCTTAGAGTGGGGATTCGACTCCTACGAGCAGTACTTC.

The chain couples TRBV11-2 to TRBJ1-2; 9 bases are shared with TRBD1. Trimming at V came to 5 bases and at J to 5 bases, leaving 12 bases not matched to a gene. CDR3 length: 16 residues. From germline, CDR1 is SGHAT and CDR2 FQNNGV. The CDR3 sequence is CASSPRTGDTSYGYTF. In DNA form, the CDR3 reads TGTGCCAGCAGCCCGAGGACAGGGGATACGAGTTATGGCTACACCTTC. Drawing the rest from reference TRBV11-2 and TRBJ1-2, the complete variable domain is EAGVAQSPRYKIIEKRQSVAFWCNPISGHATLYWYQQILGQGPKLLIQFQNNGVVDDSQLPKDRFSAERLKGVDSTLKIQPAKLEDSAVYLCASSPRTGDTSYGYTFGSGTRLTVV.

The chain is built from TRBV9 and TRBJ2-2; no clear D gene. V was pared by 0 bases and J by 4 bases, with 13 bases between. This CDR3 is 16 amino acids long. CDR1 SGDLS and CDR2 YYNGEE come from the germline V gene. The CDR3 DNA sequence: TGTGCCAGCAGCGTAGTAGGAGAGGCTGGCACCGGGGAGCTGTTTTTT. Amino acid sequence: CASSVVGEAGTGELFF.

This chain uses TRBV11-2 with TRBJ2-5; unclear D gene. CDR3 length equals 16 residues. Trimming left V 0 bases short and J 2 bases short, with 13 bases between. Germline V gives CDR1 SGHAT, CDR2 FQNNGV. This CDR3 is CASSLDPSSLQETQYF. The CDR3 DNA sequence: TGTGCCAGCAGCTTAGATCCGAGCAGCCTACAAGAGACCCAGTACTTC.

The chain employs TRBV28 and TRBJ1-6; D is ambiguous. Germline lookup yields CDR1 MDHEN and CDR2 SYDVKM. The CDR3 contains 15 residues. The V end was cut by 3 bases, the J end by 10 bases, with 16 bases between. Written as DNA, the CDR3 is TGTGCCAGCAGTTTCGGACGGTCCATTGGGTCACCCCTCCACTTT. Translated: CASSFGRSIGSPLHF.

V gene TRBV28 combines with J gene TRBJ2-1; weak D call: TRBD2 (6 bases). The germline V and J ends were trimmed by 7 bases and 8 bases, with 18 bases remaining between them. The CDR3 sequence is 14 residues long. Germline assignment: CDR1 MDHEN and CDR2 SYDVKM. The CDR3: CASTPVHSGDEQFF. The CDR3, as DNA: TGTGCCAGCACCCCTGTACATAGCGGCGATGAGCAGTTCTTC. The variable domain in full, with the rest retrieved from reference TRBV28 and TRBJ2-1, is DVKVTQSSRYLVKRTGEKVFLECVQDMDHENMFWYRQDPGLGLRLIYFSYDVKMKEKGDIPEGYSVSREKKERFSLILESASTNQTSMYLCASTPVHSGDEQFFGPGTRLTVL.

The chain links TRBV4-3 to TRBJ1-5; D not certain. Looked up from germline, CDR1 is LGHNA and CDR2 is YSLEER. The CDR3 totals 14 residues. With 2 bases removed from V and 0 bases from J, the gap between germline ends came to 5 bases. The CDR3 here is CASSQHYSNQPQHF. In nucleotides, the CDR3 is TGCGCCAGCAGCCAACACTATAGCAATCAGCCCCAGCATTTT.

This chain connects TRBV27 to TRBJ2-1; perhaps TRBD1 as D (5 bases). The CDR3 extends over 16 amino acids. The V gene's germline CDR1 is MNHEY and CDR2 SMNVEV (reference sequence). The germline V and J ends were trimmed by 2 bases and 5 bases, with 16 bases remaining between them. The DNA of the CDR3 is TGTGCCAGCAGTTTAATTCGACAAAAGGGGCACAATGAGCAGTTCTTC. This encodes CASSLIRQKGHNEQFF.

The rearrangement links TRBV10-3 to TRBJ2-5, with D possibly TRBD1 on 5 matching bases. V lost 6 bases and J lost 2, with 19 bases in between. Germline V lookup: CDR1 ENHRY, CDR2 SYGVKD. This CDR3 contains 16 residues. The CDR3 nucleotides read TGTGCCATCAGCCCTGGTGGGGCAGGATCACAAGAGACCCAGTACTTC. Residues: CAISPGGAGSQETQYF.

This sequence joins TRBV19 and TRBJ2-1; TRBD2 agrees at 7 bases. In germline, CDR1 is LNHDA, CDR2 SQIVND (reference sequence). V shed 2 bases and J 8 bases; nucleotides not matched to a gene: 21. The CDR3 totals 19 residues. The CDR3, as DNA: TGTGCCAGTAGTATACCCCGTTTGATTTGGCGGGAGTTGTGGTATGAGCAGTTCTTC. It is translated as CASSIPRLIWRELWYEQFF.

The genes are TRBV4-2 and TRBJ1-5; 9 positions match TRBD1. V was clipped by 0 bases and J by 7 bases; unmatched bases: 7. Germline CDR1 is LGHNA and CDR2 is YNFKEQ. This CDR3 has 16 residues. Here the CDR3 reads CASSQDRTGVYQPQHF. CDR3 coding DNA: TGTGCCAGCAGCCAAGACCGGACAGGGGTGTACCAGCCCCAGCATTTT.

V is TRBV27 and J is TRBJ2-7; 8 bases match TRBD1. This CDR3 is built from 15 residues. Per germline, CDR1 MNHEY and CDR2 SMNVEV (reference sequence). After removal of 5 bases from V and 4 bases from J, the junction contained 10 bases not matched to a gene. CDR3 bases: TGTGCCAGCAGTAATGCAGGGGGCGCAGCATACGAGCAGTACTTC. Protein product: CASSNAGGAAYEQYF.

The gene calls are TRBV4-1 and TRBJ1-5, with 7 bases fitting TRBD1. J lost 4 bases, V lost 0 bases, and 3 bases had no gene match. Germline assignment: CDR1 MGHRA and CDR2 YSYEKL. The CDR3 is 15 residues long. The CDR3 bases are TGCGCCAGCAGCCAAGAGAAGGGACAGAATCAGCCCCAGCATTTT. It encodes CASSQEKGQNQPQHF.

The chain couples TRBV5-6 to TRBJ2-7, with D perhaps matching TRBD1 (6 bases). Germline V gene lookup returns CDR1 SGHDT and CDR2 YYEEEE. V was clipped by 0 bases and J by 3 bases, with 13 bases between them. There are 15 residues in the CDR3. The CDR3 loop is CASSLGAAGVYEQYF. In DNA form, the CDR3 reads TGTGCCAGCAGCTTGGGCGCGGCAGGGGTCTACGAGCAGTACTTC.

This clone was seen only once. The chain has TRBV18 and TRBJ2-2; unclear D gene. Germline assignment: CDR1 KGHSH and CDR2 LQKENI. The CDR3 sequence is 15 residues long. Trimming stripped 0 bases from V and 3 bases from J, with 8 bases between. Written as DNA, the CDR3 is TGTGCCAGCTCACCACCCCGGACGGACACCGGGGAGCTGTTTTTT. It translates to CASSPPRTDTGELFF.

V usage is TRBV7-9 and J usage is TRBJ1-1; D call uncertain. V lost 3 bases and J lost 1, with 6 bases in between. This CDR3 contains 13 residues. Germline V gene lookup returns CDR1 SEHNR and CDR2 FQNEAQ (reference sequence). The CDR3 sequence: CASSLEENTEAFF. CDR3 bases: TGTGCCAGCAGCTTGGAGGAGAACACTGAAGCTTTCTTT.

The chain recombines TRBV29-1 with TRBJ2-1, with a tentative D call TRBD2 (6 bases). The CDR3 extends over 14 amino acids. V was cut by 7 bases and J by 2 bases, with 15 bases left in between. Germline CDR1 and CDR2: SQVTM and ANQGSEA. The CDR3 here is CSAPRGGTYNEQFF. CDR3 bases: TGCAGCGCCCCCCGTGGCGGGACCTACAATGAGCAGTTCTTC.

The V gene is TRBV18, the J gene TRBJ2-7; 7 bases are shared with TRBD1. J gave up 2 bases and V 1 base, and 5 bases lay outside the gene matches. CDR1 is KGHSH, CDR2 LQKENI, per germline. The CDR3 extends over 15 amino acids. This CDR3 reads CASSPLGQKTYEQYF. Here the CDR3 DNA reads TGTGCCAGCTCACCACTGGGACAGAAAACCTACGAGCAGTACTTC.

The rearrangement joins TRBV24-1 to TRBJ2-5, with D maybe TRBD1 (6 bases). CDR1 and CDR2 from the germline V gene are KGHDR and SFDVKD. V gave up 3 bases and J gave up 5 bases, with 15 bases separating them. CDR3 size: 15 residues. The CDR3 loop is CATSDPSRGGETQYF. CDR3 nucleotide sequence: TGTGCCACCAGTGATCCTTCCAGGGGCGGGGAGACCCAGTACTTC.

CDR3 region: CSVGVSQGYGYTF. The CDR3 DNA reads TGCAGCGTTGGGGTTTCCCAGGGCTATGGCTACACCTTC. This chain joins TRBV29-1 and TRBJ1-2; perhaps TRBD1 as D (5 bases). V was clipped by 4 bases and J by 4 bases, with 13 bases between them. The CDR3 is 13 residues long. From germline, CDR1 is SQVTM and CDR2 ANQGSEA.